This TCR beta chain was sequenced during a study of T cells in Graves' hyperthyroidism and ophthalmopathy. Template material for amplifying TCR beta CDR3 regions consisted of RNA transcripts. Initially, a first-round RT-PCR of the TCR CDR3 employed the HTBI primer set. TCRdb used MiXCR to reprocess the multiplex PCR reads, holding one entry per CDR3 protein. The table includes some 300,000 distinct CDR3 sequences, roughly 13% detected once. The CDR3 extends over 15 amino acids. J lost 4 bases, V lost 4 bases, and 5 bases had no gene match. From germline, CDR1 is LGHDT and CDR2 YNNKEL (reference sequence). This clonotype came up many times.

This chain links TRBV3-1 with TRBJ2-1; 9 nucleotides align to TRBD1. The sequencing sample was made of blood. This TCR derives from a woman in her 40s with Graves' hyperthyroidism. In DNA, the CDR3 is TGTGCCAGCAGCCGCGGACAGGGGCAATACAATGAGCAGTTCTTC. This sequence encodes CASSRGQGQYNEQFF.